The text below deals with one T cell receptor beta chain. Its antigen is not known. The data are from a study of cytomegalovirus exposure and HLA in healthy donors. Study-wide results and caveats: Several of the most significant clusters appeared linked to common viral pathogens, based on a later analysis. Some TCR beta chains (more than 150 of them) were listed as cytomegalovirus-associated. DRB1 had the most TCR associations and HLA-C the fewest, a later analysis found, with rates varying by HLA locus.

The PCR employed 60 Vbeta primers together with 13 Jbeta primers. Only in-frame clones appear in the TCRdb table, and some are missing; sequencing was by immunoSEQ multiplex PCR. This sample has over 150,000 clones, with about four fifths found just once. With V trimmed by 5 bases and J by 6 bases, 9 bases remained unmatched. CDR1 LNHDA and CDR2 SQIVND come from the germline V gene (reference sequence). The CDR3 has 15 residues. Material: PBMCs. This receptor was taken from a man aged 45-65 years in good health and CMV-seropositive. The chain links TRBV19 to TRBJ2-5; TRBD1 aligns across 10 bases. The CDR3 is CASSDRDRGGKTQYF. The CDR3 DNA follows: TGTGCCAGTAGTGACCGGGACAGGGGAGGGAAGACCCAGTACTTC. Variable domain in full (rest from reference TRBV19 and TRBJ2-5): DGGITQSPKYLFRKEGQNVTLSCEQNLNHDAMYWYRQDPGQGLRLIYYSQIVNDFQKGDIAEGYSVSREKKESFPLTVTSAQKNPTAFYLCASSDRDRGGKTQYFGPGTRLLVL.